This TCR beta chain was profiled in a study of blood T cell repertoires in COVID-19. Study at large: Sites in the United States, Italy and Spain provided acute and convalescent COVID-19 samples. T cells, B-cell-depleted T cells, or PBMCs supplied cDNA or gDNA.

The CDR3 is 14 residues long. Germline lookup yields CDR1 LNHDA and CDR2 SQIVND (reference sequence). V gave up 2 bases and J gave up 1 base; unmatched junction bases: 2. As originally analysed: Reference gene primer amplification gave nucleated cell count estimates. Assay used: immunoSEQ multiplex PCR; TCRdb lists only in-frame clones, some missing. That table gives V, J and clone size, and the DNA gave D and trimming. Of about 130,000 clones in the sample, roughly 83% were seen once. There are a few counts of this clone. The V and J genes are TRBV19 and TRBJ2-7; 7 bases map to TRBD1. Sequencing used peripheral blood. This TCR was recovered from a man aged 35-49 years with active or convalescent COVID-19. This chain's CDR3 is CASSIQQGSYEQYF. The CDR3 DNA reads TGTGCCAGTAGTATACAACAGGGGTCCTACGAGCAGTACTTC.